This T cell receptor (beta chain) derives from a study of radiotherapy plus CTLA-4 blockade in lung cancer. For the study at large: Objective responses were documented in 15% to 20% of patients, with disease control in 31%.

Produced via immunoSEQ multiplex PCR; TCRdb's table is partial and in-frame only. The sample consists of fewer than 70,000 clones, 79% of them appearing once. The study's findings and limits: Expansion of tumor-derived TCR clones was observed in blood after radiotherapy plus ipilimumab. Strongest reported response predictors: early blood clone changes and post-radiation interferon-beta.

On this clone itself: No antigen is known for it.

The TCR sequence derives from a human donor with non-small cell lung cancer who had a complete response to radiotherapy plus ipilimumab. The sequencing here drew on peripheral blood, taken from a patient treated with radiotherapy plus ipilimumab.

CDR3 DNA: TGTGCCTGGAGTGTGGGGGTAAGGAGGACAGGGGCACCCCGCGTCTCCTACAATGAGCAGTTCTTC. Its translation is CAWSVGVRRTGAPRVSYNEQFF. The chain carries TRBV30 and TRBJ2-1; TRBD1 matches 9 bases. The V gene end was trimmed by 0 bases and the J gene end by 0 bases; junction bases not matched to a gene: 21. The CDR3 covers 22 residues. Germline CDR1 GTSNPN, CDR2 SVGIG (reference sequence).